A selection of T cell receptor beta chains follows, all from one sample in a study of CD8 T cells in Susac syndrome. TCRdb analysed the immunoSEQ multiplex PCR reads with MiXCR anew, one entry per CDR3 protein. The table shows approximately 79,000 distinct CDR3 sequences, with roughly 92% occurring only once. Sequenced: CD8+ T cells from PBMCs. All receptors come from a human donor with Susac syndrome. Each CDR3 is given without its conserved first and last residue. A D gene is named only where the DNA matches it firmly.

V gene	J gene	D gene	CDR3 length	CDR3 protein
TRBV12-3/TRBV12-4	TRBJ2-7	.	11	ASSLEATYEQY
TRBV29-1	TRBJ1-2	TRBD1	10	SVSITGDGYT
TRBV4-3	TRBJ2-5	.	16	ASSQASSAGVGQETQY
TRBV2	TRBJ1-1	.	11	ASSTRPDTEAF
TRBV3-1	TRBJ1-3	.	14	ASSPTETGTGNTIY
TRBV11-2	TRBJ1-1	.	13	ASSPAGSENTEAF
TRBV5-1	TRBJ2-1	.	12	ASSLAQGFREQF
TRBV27	TRBJ1-1	TRBD1	12	ASSWGTGGTEAF
TRBV20-1	TRBJ1-3	TRBD1	13	SARGQGDRGNTIY
TRBV11-2	TRBJ1-1	.	11	ASSFRGIPEAF
TRBV6-2/TRBV6-3	TRBJ2-3	TRBD2	12	ASSSAGAADTQY
TRBV5-4	TRBJ1-4	TRBD1	12	ASSLDRGNEKLF
TRBV5-1	TRBJ2-1	TRBD2	12	ASSLGGPGGEQF
TRBV28	TRBJ2-1	.	13	ASSPGQFSYNEQF
TRBV30	TRBJ1-4	.	10	AWSEGSEKLF
TRBV6-6	TRBJ2-5	.	12	ASSYQDRRETQY
TRBV9	TRBJ1-1	TRBD1	12	ASSPRTGYTEAF
TRBV6-2/TRBV6-3	TRBJ2-7	TRBD1	13	ASSYGTVNIYEQY
TRBV10-3	TRBJ2-5	.	13	AISESARAQETQY
TRBV12-3/TRBV12-4	TRBJ2-2	.	10	ASSQLGGELF
TRBV30	TRBJ1-1	.	11	AWSVSGRTEAF
TRBV9	TRBJ2-1	.	13	ASSSQGGDYNEQF
TRBV7-8	TRBJ2-7	TRBD1	12	ASSEWTGPGEQY
TRBV2	TRBJ1-1	.	10	ASRPPGGGAF
TRBV12-3/TRBV12-4	TRBJ2-3	.	14	ASSFWASAGTDTQY
TRBV20-1	TRBJ1-1	.	12	SARDDWGNTEAF
TRBV9	TRBJ2-2	.	14	ASSVARGANTGELF
TRBV20-1	TRBJ2-7	TRBD2	13	SAREPSGGFYEQY
TRBV29-1	TRBJ1-2	.	11	SVEGQQNYGYT
TRBV20-1	TRBJ1-5	.	11	SAKRQVNQPQH
TRBV11-2	TRBJ2-1	TRBD2	19	ASSLVVIRGGAFISYNEQF
TRBV3-1	TRBJ2-2	TRBD2	16	ASSQDRASGDYTGELF
TRBV4-3	TRBJ1-2	TRBD1	13	ASSQDADRAYGYT
TRBV4-2	TRBJ2-7	.	12	ASSQSRGPREQY
TRBV29-1	TRBJ2-2	.	9	SGSYTGELF
TRBV2	TRBJ2-7	.	14	ASRKLRDLGTYEQY
TRBV11-2	TRBJ2-3	.	12	ASSLGTSGDTQY
TRBV6-5	TRBJ1-2	.	12	ASRPAVVNYGYT
TRBV6-1	TRBJ1-2	.	9	ASSWGRGYT
TRBV29-1	TRBJ1-2	TRBD1	12	SAGDRGRGYGYT
TRBV19	TRBJ2-3	.	13	ASSPRVVRTDTQY
TRBV6-2/TRBV6-3	TRBJ2-7	.	9	ASSYIGEQY
TRBV11-1	TRBJ2-5	TRBD2	16	ASSLSLFGAGGRETQY
TRBV5-1	TRBJ2-1	.	12	ASSFDSSYNEQF
TRBV3-1	TRBJ2-5	.	16	ASSPRYLPTGARETQY
TRBV7-9	TRBJ2-5	.	13	ASSSHRSGGEAQY
TRBV7-9	TRBJ1-2	.	11	ASSPNRVYGYT
TRBV5-1	TRBJ2-7	TRBD1	16	ASSSWRGRDREFSEQY
TRBV5-1	TRBJ1-4	TRBD1	13	ASSLQGATNEKLF